This T cell receptor (beta chain) was sequenced for a study of blood T cell repertoires in COVID-19. Study in general: COVID-19 samples from acute and convalescent phases originated in the United States, Italy and Spain. PBMCs, B-cell-depleted T cells, or T cells were the source of the cDNA or gDNA that made up the material.

The cohort comprised adults aged roughly 18 to 95 years residing in approximately 25 US areas. Each recovered donor of Cohort 3 presented with two negative PCRs, clearance, or symptom resolution. Sequencing used immunoSEQ multiplex PCR; TCRdb keeps in-frame clones, though not all of them. The sample has 170,000 or so clones; roughly 85% are singletons. This clone was seen just once. The CDR3 contains 14 residues. Germline CDR1 is MNHEY and CDR2 is SVGAGI. V was clipped by 8 bases and J by 4 bases; unmatched bases: 9. This sequence joins TRBV6-5 and TRBJ1-2, with 8 bases that match TRBD1. Input material: PBMCs or T cells enriched from blood (not recorded which). This clonotype was sampled from a woman aged 18-29 years who had recovered from COVID-19. This chain's CDR3 is CASGRATGGYGYTF. The CDR3 region has the DNA TGTGCCAGCGGCCGAGCCACAGGGGGCTATGGCTACACCTTC.